These T cell receptor beta chains were read from a single sample in a study of blood T cell repertoires in COVID-19. Profiled with immunoSEQ multiplex PCR; TCRdb holds only in-frame clones, not every one. The data show about 150,000 clones, with about 73% seen just once and roughly 1.8% held by the top ten. Sequencing was performed on peripheral blood. The receptors stem from an elderly man with acute or convalescent COVID-19. Both conserved end residues are part of each CDR3. The D gene is left open where the match is weak. Not every row has a clone size; where given, it reads once, few, many or a size class.

DNA: TGTGCCAGCAGTGAAGTAAGGACAGGGAGGAGTGGCTACACCTTC
CDR3: CASSEVRTGRSGYTF
J: TRBJ1-2
V: TRBV2
size: NA
D: TRBD1

DNA: TGTGCCAGCACCCCCTTTGGGGGGTCGGAGACCCAGTACTTC
CDR3: CASTPFGGSETQYF
J: TRBJ2-5
V: TRBV7-9
size: NA
D: NA

DNA: TGTGCCAGCAGTTTATCCGTGGCAGGGGTTTACAATGAGCAGTTCTTC
CDR3: CASSLSVAGVYNEQFF
J: TRBJ2-1
V: TRBV28
size: NA
D: NA

DNA: TGTGCCAGCAGTAACGGCAGACAGGGGCCCCAAGAGACCCAGTACTTC
CDR3: CASSNGRQGPQETQYF
J: TRBJ2-5
V: TRBV2
size: NA
D: TRBD1

DNA: TGCGCCAGCAGCCAAGCGGAACAGGCTTCTGGAAACACCATATATTTT
CDR3: CASSQAEQASGNTIYF
J: TRBJ1-3
V: TRBV4-1
size: few
D: NA

DNA: TGTGCCACCAGTGTCGCCGGGGAGGGATACGGCACAGATACGCAGTATTTT
CDR3: CATSVAGEGYGTDTQYF
J: TRBJ2-3
V: TRBV24-1
size: NA
D: TRBD2

DNA: TGTGCCAGCAGCCTTTTCTATGCGGGGGCGGAAGCTTTCTTT
CDR3: CASSLFYAGAEAFF
J: TRBJ1-1
V: TRBV11-3
size: few
D: NA

DNA: TGTGCCAGCAGCCGAGGGGCGGGAGGGTCCAGTCAGGTCTATGGCTACACCTTC
CDR3: CASSRGAGGSSQVYGYTF
J: TRBJ1-2
V: TRBV5-4
size: NA
D: NA

DNA: TGTGCCAGCAGCTTAGGGCTCCTTCCCACAGATACGCAGTATTTT
CDR3: CASSLGLLPTDTQYF
J: TRBJ2-3
V: TRBV7-2
size: NA
D: NA

DNA: TGTGCCAGCGGACTAGCGGGGAAAGAGACCCAGTACTTC
CDR3: CASGLAGKETQYF
J: TRBJ2-5
V: TRBV2
size: NA
D: TRBD2

DNA: TGTGCCAGCAGCCTTACCGGGACAGGACAGTACGAGCAGTACTTC
CDR3: CASSLTGTGQYEQYF
J: TRBJ2-7
V: TRBV11-1
size: NA
D: TRBD1

DNA: TGCGCCAGCAGCCTCTCCTACACCGGGGAGCTGTTTTTT
CDR3: CASSLSYTGELFF
J: TRBJ2-2
V: TRBV5-1
size: NA
D: NA

DNA: TGTGCCAGCACCTCGGGACTAGCGGGATACACAGATACGCAGTATTTT
CDR3: CASTSGLAGYTDTQYF
J: TRBJ2-3
V: TRBV2
size: NA
D: TRBD2

DNA: TGCAGCGTTGAACAGGCACAGGCGAACACTGAAGCTTTCTTT
CDR3: CSVEQAQANTEAFF
J: TRBJ1-1
V: TRBV29-1
size: once
D: NA

DNA: TGTGCCAGCAGTTCACCTCGGGCAGGGGACAACTATGGCTACACCTTC
CDR3: CASSSPRAGDNYGYTF
J: TRBJ1-2
V: TRBV6-5
size: NA
D: NA

DNA: TGTGCTACGACAGAAAACACCGGGGAGCTGTTTTTT
CDR3: CATTENTGELFF
J: TRBJ2-2
V: TRBV19
size: NA
D: NA